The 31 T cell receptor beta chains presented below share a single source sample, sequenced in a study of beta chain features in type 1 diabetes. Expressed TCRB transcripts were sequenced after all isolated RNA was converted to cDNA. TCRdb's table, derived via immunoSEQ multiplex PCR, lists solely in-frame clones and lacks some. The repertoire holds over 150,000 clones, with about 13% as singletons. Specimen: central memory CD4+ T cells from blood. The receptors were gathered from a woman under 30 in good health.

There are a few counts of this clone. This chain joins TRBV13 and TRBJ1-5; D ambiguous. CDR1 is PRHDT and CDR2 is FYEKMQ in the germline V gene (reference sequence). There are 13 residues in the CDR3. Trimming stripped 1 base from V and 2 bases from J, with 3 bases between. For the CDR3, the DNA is TGTGCCAGCAGCTTAGCCGGCAATCAGCCCCAGCATTTT. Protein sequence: CASSLAGNQPQHF. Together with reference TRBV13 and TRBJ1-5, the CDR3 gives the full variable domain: AAGVIQSPRHLIKEKRETATLKCYPIPRHDTVYWYQQGPGQDPQFLISFYEKMQSDKGSIPDRFSAQQFSDYHSELNMSSLELGDSALYFCASSLAGNQPQHFGDGTRLSIL.

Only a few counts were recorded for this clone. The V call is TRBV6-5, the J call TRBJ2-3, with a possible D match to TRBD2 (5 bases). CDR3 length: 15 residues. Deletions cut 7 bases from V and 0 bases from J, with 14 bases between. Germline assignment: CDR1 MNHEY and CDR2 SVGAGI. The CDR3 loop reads CASTASRFSTDTQYF. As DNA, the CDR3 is TGTGCCAGCACCGCTAGCAGATTTAGCACAGATACGCAGTATTTT.

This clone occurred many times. For the CDR3, the DNA is TGTGCCAGCAGCCCCCAGGGGACTCTAGCGGGAGGGTGGAATGAGCAGTTCTTC. It translates to CASSPQGTLAGGWNEQFF. The chain joins TRBV7-2 to TRBJ2-1, with TRBD2 identical over 12 bases. V shed 5 bases and J 7 bases; nucleotides not matched to a gene: 15. The CDR3 runs 18 residues. Germline V gene lookup returns CDR1 SGHTA and CDR2 FQGNSA.

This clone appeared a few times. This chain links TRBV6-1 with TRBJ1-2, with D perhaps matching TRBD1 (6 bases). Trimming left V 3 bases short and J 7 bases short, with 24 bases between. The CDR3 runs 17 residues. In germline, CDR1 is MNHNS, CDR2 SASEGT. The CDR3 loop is CASSDPPPRGIRLGYTF. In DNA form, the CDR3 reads TGTGCCAGCAGTGATCCCCCCCCAAGGGGGATTCGTCTTGGCTACACCTTC.

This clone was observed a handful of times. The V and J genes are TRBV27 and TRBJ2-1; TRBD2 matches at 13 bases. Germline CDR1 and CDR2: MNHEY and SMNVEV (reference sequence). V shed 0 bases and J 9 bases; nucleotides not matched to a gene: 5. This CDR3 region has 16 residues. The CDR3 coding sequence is TGTGCCAGCAGTTTATCGTTCACTAGCGGGAGGGGTGAGCAGTTCTTC. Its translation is CASSLSFTSGRGEQFF.

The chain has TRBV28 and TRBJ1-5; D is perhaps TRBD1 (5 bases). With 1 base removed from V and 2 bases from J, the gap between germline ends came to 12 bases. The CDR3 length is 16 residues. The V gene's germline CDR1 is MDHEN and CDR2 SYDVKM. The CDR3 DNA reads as TGTGCCAGCAGTTTATCGGCGGGGGACGGCAATCAGCCCCAGCATTTT. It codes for CASSLSAGDGNQPQHF.

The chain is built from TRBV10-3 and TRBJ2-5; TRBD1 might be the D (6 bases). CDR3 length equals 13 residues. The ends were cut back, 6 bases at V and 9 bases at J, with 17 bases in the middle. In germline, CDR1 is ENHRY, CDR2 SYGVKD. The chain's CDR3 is CAIRRDTQRAQYF. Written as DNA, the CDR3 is TGTGCCATCAGAAGGGACACCCAAAGGGCCCAGTACTTC.

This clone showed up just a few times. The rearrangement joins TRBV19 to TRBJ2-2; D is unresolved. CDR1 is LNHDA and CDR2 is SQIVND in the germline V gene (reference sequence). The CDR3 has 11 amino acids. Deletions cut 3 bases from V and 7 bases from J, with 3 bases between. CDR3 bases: TGTGCCAGTAGTATGTACGGGGAGCTGTTTTTT. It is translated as CASSMYGELFF.

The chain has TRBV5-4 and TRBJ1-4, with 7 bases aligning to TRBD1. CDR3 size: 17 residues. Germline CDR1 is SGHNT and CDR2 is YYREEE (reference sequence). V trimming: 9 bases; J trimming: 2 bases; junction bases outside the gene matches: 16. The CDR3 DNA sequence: TGTGCCAACCGATATTTAAGGGGGCAGGCGACTAATGAAAAACTGTTTTTT. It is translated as CANRYLRGQATNEKLFF.

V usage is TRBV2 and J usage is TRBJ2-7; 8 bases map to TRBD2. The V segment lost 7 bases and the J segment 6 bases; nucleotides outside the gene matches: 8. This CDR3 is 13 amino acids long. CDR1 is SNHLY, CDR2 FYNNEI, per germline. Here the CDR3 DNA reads TGTGCCAGCACGGGACTAGTAGTCTCCGAGCAGTACTTC. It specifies CASTGLVVSEQYF.

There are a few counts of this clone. The CDR3 region has the DNA TGTGCCTGCTCGACAGATAGCAATCAGCCCCAGCATTTT. Protein product: CACSTDSNQPQHF. The chain uses TRBV30 and TRBJ1-5; D might be TRBD1 (5 bases). Germline V lookup: CDR1 GTSNPN, CDR2 SVGIG (reference sequence). Trimming left V 6 bases short and J 0 bases short, with 9 bases between. The CDR3 sequence is 13 residues long.

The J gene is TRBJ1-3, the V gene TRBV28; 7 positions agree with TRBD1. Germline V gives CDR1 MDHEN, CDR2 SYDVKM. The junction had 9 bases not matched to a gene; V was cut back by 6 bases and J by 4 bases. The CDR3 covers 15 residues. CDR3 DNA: TGTGCCAGCAGCTCAGGGGGATCTAGAGGAAACACCATATATTTT. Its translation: CASSSGGSRGNTIYF.

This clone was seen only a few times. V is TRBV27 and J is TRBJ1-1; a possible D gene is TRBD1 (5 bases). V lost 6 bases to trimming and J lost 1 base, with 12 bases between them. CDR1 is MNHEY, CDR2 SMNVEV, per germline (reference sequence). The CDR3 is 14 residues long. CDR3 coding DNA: TGTGCCAGCAGGCCCAGGGCTACGAACACTGAAGCTTTCTTT. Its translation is CASRPRATNTEAFF.

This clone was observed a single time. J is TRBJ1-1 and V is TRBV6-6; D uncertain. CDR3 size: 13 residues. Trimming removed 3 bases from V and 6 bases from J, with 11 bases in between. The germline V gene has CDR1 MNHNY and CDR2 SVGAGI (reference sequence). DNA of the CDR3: TGTGCCAGCAGTTATTCGGAGGGCTCTGAAGCTTTCTTT. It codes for CASSYSEGSEAFF.

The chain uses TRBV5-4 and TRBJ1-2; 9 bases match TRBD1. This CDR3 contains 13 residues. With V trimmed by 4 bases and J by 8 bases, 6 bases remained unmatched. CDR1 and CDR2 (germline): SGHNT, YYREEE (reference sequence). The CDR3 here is CASSQTGGLGYTF. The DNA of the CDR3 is TGTGCCAGCAGCCAGACAGGGGGGCTAGGCTACACCTTC.

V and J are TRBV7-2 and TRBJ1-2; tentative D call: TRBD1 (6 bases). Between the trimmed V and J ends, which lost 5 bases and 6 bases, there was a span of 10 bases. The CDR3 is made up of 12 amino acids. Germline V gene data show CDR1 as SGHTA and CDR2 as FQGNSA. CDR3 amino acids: CASSRDKDGYTF. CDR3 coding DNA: TGTGCCAGCAGCCGGGACAAGGATGGCTACACCTTC. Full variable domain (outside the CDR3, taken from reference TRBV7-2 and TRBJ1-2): GAGVSQSPSNKVTEKGKDVELRCDPISGHTALYWYRQSLGQGLEFLIYFQGNSAPDKSGLPSDRFSAERTGGSVSTLTIQRTQQEDSAVYLCASSRDKDGYTFGSGTRLTVV.

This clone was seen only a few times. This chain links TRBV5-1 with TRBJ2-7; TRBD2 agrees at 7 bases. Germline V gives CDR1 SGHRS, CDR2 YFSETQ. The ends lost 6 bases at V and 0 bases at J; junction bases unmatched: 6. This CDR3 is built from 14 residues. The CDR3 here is CASNEGGSSYEQYF. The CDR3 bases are TGCGCCAGCAATGAGGGCGGGAGCTCCTACGAGCAGTACTTC.

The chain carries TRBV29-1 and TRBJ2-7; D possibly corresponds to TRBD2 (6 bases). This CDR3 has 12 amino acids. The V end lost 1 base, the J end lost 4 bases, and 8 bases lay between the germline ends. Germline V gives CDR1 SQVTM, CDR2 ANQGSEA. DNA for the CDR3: TGCAGCGTTGAAGGCGGGGTTTACGAGCAGTACTTC. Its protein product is CSVEGGVYEQYF.

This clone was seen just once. The CDR3 sequence: CASSLGRSKNIQYF. Here the CDR3 DNA reads TGTGCCAGCAGCCTCGGGAGGTCCAAAAACATTCAGTACTTC. The chain links TRBV6-5 to TRBJ2-4; 7 nucleotides line up with TRBD2. Trimming removed 6 bases from V and 2 bases from J; junction bases left unmatched: 4. This CDR3 is 14 amino acids long. CDR1 and CDR2 (germline): MNHEY, SVGAGI.

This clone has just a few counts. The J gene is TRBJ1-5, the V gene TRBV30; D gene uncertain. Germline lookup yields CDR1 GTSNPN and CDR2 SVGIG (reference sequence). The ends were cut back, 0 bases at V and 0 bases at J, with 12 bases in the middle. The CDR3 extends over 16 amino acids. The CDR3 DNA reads TGTGCCTGGAGTGTACCCGGGATAGTTAGCAATCAGCCCCAGCATTTT. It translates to CAWSVPGIVSNQPQHF.

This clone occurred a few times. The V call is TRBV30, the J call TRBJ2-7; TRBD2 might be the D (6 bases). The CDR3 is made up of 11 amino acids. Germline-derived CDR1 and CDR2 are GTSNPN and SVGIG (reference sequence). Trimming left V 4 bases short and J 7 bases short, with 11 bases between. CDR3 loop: CAWKGLAEQYF. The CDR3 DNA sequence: TGTGCCTGGAAAGGCCTAGCGGAGCAGTACTTC.

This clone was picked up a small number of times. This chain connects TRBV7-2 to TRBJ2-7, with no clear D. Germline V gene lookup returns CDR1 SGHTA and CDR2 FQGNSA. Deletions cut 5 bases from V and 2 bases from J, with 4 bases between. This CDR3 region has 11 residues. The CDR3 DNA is TGTGCCAGCAGCCCCACCTACGAGCAGTACTTC. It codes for CASSPTYEQYF.

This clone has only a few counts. The CDR3: CASSDRAKNIQYF. In nucleotides, the CDR3 is TGTGCCAGCAGTGACAGGGCCAAAAACATTCAGTACTTC. This chain links TRBV25-1 with TRBJ2-4; D not resolved. Trimming took off 3 bases at V and 1 base at J, with 4 bases between the two ends. Looked up from germline, CDR1 is MGHDK and CDR2 is SYGVNS. This CDR3 is built from 13 residues.

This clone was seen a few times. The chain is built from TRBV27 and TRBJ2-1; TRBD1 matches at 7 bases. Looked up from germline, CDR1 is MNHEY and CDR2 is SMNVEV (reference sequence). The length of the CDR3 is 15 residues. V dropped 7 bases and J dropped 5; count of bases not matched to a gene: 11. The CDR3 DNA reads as TGTGCCAGCAAGGGGGCAGGGGTGATGGACAATGAGCAGTTCTTC. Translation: CASKGAGVMDNEQFF.

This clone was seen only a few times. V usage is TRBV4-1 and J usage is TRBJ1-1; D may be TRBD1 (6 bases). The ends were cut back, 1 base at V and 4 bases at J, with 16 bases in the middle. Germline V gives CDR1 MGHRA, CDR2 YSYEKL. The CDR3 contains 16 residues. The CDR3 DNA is TGCGCCAGCAGCCAAGCCCCTGCAACAGGGTTCACTGAAGCTTTCTTT. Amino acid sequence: CASSQAPATGFTEAFF.

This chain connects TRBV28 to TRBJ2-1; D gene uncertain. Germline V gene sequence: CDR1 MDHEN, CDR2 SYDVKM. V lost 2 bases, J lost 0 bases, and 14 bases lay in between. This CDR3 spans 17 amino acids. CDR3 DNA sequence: TGTGCCAGCAGTTTAGTAGCTCCTGGTAGCTCCTACAATGAGCAGTTCTTC. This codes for CASSLVAPGSSYNEQFF.

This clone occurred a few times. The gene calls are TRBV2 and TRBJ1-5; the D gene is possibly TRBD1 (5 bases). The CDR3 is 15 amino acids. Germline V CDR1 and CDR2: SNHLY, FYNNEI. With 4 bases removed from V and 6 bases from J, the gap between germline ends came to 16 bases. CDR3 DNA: TGTGCCAGCAGTGGGCAGGGAGGTTTGGGTCAGCCCCAGCATTTT. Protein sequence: CASSGQGGLGQPQHF.

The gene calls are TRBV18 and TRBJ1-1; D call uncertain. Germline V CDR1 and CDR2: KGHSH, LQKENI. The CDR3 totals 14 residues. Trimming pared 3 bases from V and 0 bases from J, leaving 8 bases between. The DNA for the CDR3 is TGTGCCAGCTCACCCACAGACATGAACACTGAAGCTTTCTTT. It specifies CASSPTDMNTEAFF.

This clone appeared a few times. For the CDR3, the DNA is TGTGCCAGCAGCTCAGACTCCAACTACAATGAGCAGTTCTTC. It yields the protein CASSSDSNYNEQFF. This chain joins TRBV7-3 and TRBJ2-1; unclear D gene. Trimming took 4 bases from V and 3 from J, leaving 10 bases between them. The CDR3 has 14 amino acids. Looked up from germline, CDR1 is SGHTA and CDR2 is FQGTGA.

CDR3 loop: CASSLFTGAETQYF. CDR3 nucleotides: TGCGCCAGCAGCTTGTTTACAGGGGCGGAGACCCAGTACTTC. This chain connects TRBV5-1 to TRBJ2-5; 7 bases fit TRBD1. V dropped 1 base and J dropped 5; count of bases not matched to a gene: 5. The CDR3 loop spans 14 amino acids. Germline lookup yields CDR1 SGHRS and CDR2 YFSETQ.

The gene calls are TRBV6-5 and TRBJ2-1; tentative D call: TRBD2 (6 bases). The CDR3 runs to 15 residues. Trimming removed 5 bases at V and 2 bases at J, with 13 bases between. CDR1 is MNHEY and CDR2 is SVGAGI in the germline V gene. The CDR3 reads CASSVDYQAYNEQFF. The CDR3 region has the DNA TGTGCCAGCAGTGTGGACTACCAAGCCTACAATGAGCAGTTCTTC.